These 32 T cell receptor beta chains share one sample of origin, sequenced in a study of control samples from healthy donors and cancer patients. TCRdb's copy holds only in-frame clones and misses some; the assay was immunoSEQ multiplex PCR. Of about 77,000 clones in the sample, roughly 92% were seen once. Sample: blood. All receptors come from a woman aged 55-70 years in good health.

The rearrangement links TRBV6-2 or TRBV6-3 to TRBJ2-7; TRBD2 agrees at 8 bases. V gave up 0 bases and J gave up 4 bases; unmatched junction bases: 5. Germline V gives CDR1 MNHEY, CDR2 SVGEGT. CDR3 length: 15 residues. The chain's CDR3 is CASSYSWPGGYEQYF. DNA for the CDR3: TGTGCCAGCAGTTACTCATGGCCGGGAGGGTACGAGCAGTACTTC.

This clone was observed a few times. The CDR3 here is CASRKPANSGNTIYF. DNA of the CDR3: TGTGCCAGCAGGAAACCCGCTAACTCTGGAAACACCATATATTTT. The genes are TRBV28 and TRBJ1-3, with D unresolved. The CDR3 consists of 15 residues. Germline V gives CDR1 MDHEN, CDR2 SYDVKM. V shed 6 bases and J shed 0 bases, with 12 bases lying between them.

V is TRBV27 and J is TRBJ2-3, with a tentative D call TRBD2 (6 bases). Germline values: CDR1 MNHEY, CDR2 SMNVEV (reference sequence). This CDR3 is built from 14 residues. Trimming pared 5 bases from V and 1 base from J, leaving 10 bases between. The CDR3 coding sequence is TGTGCCAGCAGTCCATGGGGGGGCACAGATACGCAGTATTTT. It yields the protein CASSPWGGTDTQYF.

The chain recombines TRBV7-2 with TRBJ1-3, with D tentatively TRBD1 (6 bases). Germline CDR1 is SGHTA and CDR2 is FQGNSA. V lost 5 bases and J 0 bases, leaving 8 bases between the germline ends. This CDR3 comprises 14 residues. The CDR3 reads CASSRGSSGNTIYF. CDR3 nucleotide sequence: TGTGCCAGCAGCAGGGGGAGCTCTGGAAACACCATATATTTT.

V is TRBV3-1 (or the pseudogene TRBV3-2) and J is TRBJ1-2; D might be TRBD1 (6 bases). The V end lost 6 bases, the J end lost 4 bases, and 12 bases lay between the germline ends. The CDR3 extends over 13 amino acids. Germline V CDR1 and CDR2: LGHDT, YNNKEL (reference sequence). DNA for the CDR3: TGTGCCAGCAGTCGGACAGCCTCCTATGGCTACACCTTC. Translated: CASSRTASYGYTF.

This chain uses TRBV28 with TRBJ1-6, with a possible D match to TRBD1 (5 bases). The length of the CDR3 is 17 residues. V was clipped by 2 bases and J by 0 bases, with 11 bases between them. Germline V gene sequence: CDR1 MDHEN, CDR2 SYDVKM. As DNA, the CDR3 is TGTGCCAGCAGTTTAGGGGGTTCGAGCTCCTATAATTCACCCCTCCACTTT. Its protein product is CASSLGGSSSYNSPLHF.

This chain uses TRBV24-1 with TRBJ2-6; 7 positions agree with TRBD2. The J segment lost 2 bases and the V segment lost 3 bases, leaving 3 bases of the junction unmatched. Germline CDR1 is KGHDR and CDR2 is SFDVKD. The CDR3 has 16 amino acids. CDR3 protein: CATSDRGGAGANVLTF. The DNA of the CDR3 is TGTGCCACCAGTGATCGTGGGGGGGCTGGGGCCAACGTCCTGACTTTC.

This chain uses TRBV10-3 with TRBJ1-5; TRBD1 might be the D (5 bases). Germline lookup yields CDR1 ENHRY and CDR2 SYGVKD. The CDR3 loop spans 14 amino acids. With 3 bases removed from V and 7 bases from J, the gap between germline ends came to 13 bases. In DNA, the CDR3 is TGTGCCATCAGTGAAAACACGCAGGGCCAGCCCCAGCATTTT. Translating gives CAISENTQGQPQHF.

The chain links TRBV7-6 to TRBJ2-7, with 10 nucleotides matching TRBD2. CDR3 length equals 15 residues. The trim removed 1 base at V and 0 bases at J, leaving 0 bases unmatched. Germline CDR1 is SGHVS and CDR2 is FNYEAQ. The CDR3 DNA reads TGTGCCAGCAGCTTAGGGACTAGCGGCTCCTACGAGCAGTACTTC. Its translation is CASSLGTSGSYEQYF.

The rearrangement links TRBV27 to TRBJ2-1; D possibly corresponds to TRBD2 (6 bases). Per the germline V gene, CDR1 is MNHEY and CDR2 is SMNVEV (reference sequence). The CDR3 totals 14 residues. V was pared by 5 bases and J by 14 bases, with 22 bases between. This CDR3 is CASSLLLSGGTKFF. The DNA for the CDR3 is TGTGCCAGCAGTCTCCTTCTTAGTGGGGGGACGAAGTTCTTC.

This sequence joins TRBV27 and TRBJ2-1, with 7 nucleotides matching TRBD2. This CDR3 spans 15 amino acids. V lost 3 bases, J lost 2 bases, and 4 bases stayed unmatched. Germline lookup yields CDR1 MNHEY and CDR2 SMNVEV (reference sequence). The CDR3 loop reads CASSFGGSTYNEQFF. The CDR3 DNA reads as TGTGCCAGCAGTTTTGGCGGGAGCACCTACAATGAGCAGTTCTTC.

This clone showed up just a few times. The gene calls are TRBV7-3 and TRBJ2-1; D gene uncertain. Germline V lookup: CDR1 SGHTA, CDR2 FQGTGA. The CDR3 consists of 12 residues. V was cut by 2 bases and J by 7 bases, with 6 bases left in between. The CDR3 sequence is CASSLGQNEQFF. CDR3 sequence (DNA): TGTGCCAGCAGCTTAGGGCAGAATGAGCAGTTCTTC.

This clone has a handful of counts. Other nucleotide sequences from this sample produce the same CDR3. This chain links TRBV6-5 with TRBJ1-2, with D tentatively TRBD1 (6 bases). The CDR3 totals 15 residues. Germline V gene lookup returns CDR1 MNHEY and CDR2 SVGAGI. Trimming shortened V by 2 bases and J by 2 bases, and 12 bases separated the two germline ends. The CDR3 is CASSYGGGRNYGYTF. Written as DNA, the CDR3 is TGTGCCAGCAGTTACGGCGGGGGGCGCAACTATGGCTACACCTTC.

The count of this clone is one. Distinct nucleotide sequences in the sample also encode this CDR3. The rearrangement joins TRBV5-1 to TRBJ1-6; 7 bases line up with TRBD1. CDR3 length equals 14 residues. Germline CDR1 SGHRS, CDR2 YFSETQ. V shed 4 bases and J 4 bases; nucleotides not matched to a gene: 2. CDR3 DNA sequence: TGCGCCAGCAGCCTGGGACAGTATAATTCACCCCTCCACTTT. It encodes CASSLGQYNSPLHF.

The chain recombines TRBV11-2 with TRBJ2-7, with 8 nucleotides matching TRBD2. V shed 5 bases and J 4 bases; nucleotides not matched to a gene: 13. Germline CDR1 is SGHAT and CDR2 is FQNNGV. CDR3 length: 16 amino acids. CDR3 coding DNA: TGTGCCAGCAGCCGGACCGGGGCGGGAGGTGGGTACGAGCAGTACTTC. Encoded protein: CASSRTGAGGGYEQYF.

The chain has TRBV11-1 and TRBJ2-5; D possibly uses TRBD1 or TRBD2 (5 bases each). Trimming left V 4 bases short and J 5 bases short, with 17 bases between. The V gene's germline CDR1 is SGHAT and CDR2 FQDESV (reference sequence). The CDR3 runs to 15 residues. This CDR3 reads CASSSSGTLMETQYF. The DNA for the CDR3 is TGTGCCAGCAGCTCATCCGGGACCTTGATGGAGACCCAGTACTTC.

The rearrangement uses TRBV9 and TRBJ1-3, with D unclear. The CDR3 is made up of 14 amino acids. The V gene's germline CDR1 is SGDLS and CDR2 YYNGEE. Trimming removed 0 bases at V and 1 base at J, with 5 bases between. Written as DNA, the CDR3 is TGTGCCAGCAGCGTAGCGCGGTCTGGAAACACCATATATTTT. It yields the protein CASSVARSGNTIYF.

The gene calls are TRBV12-3 or TRBV12-4 and TRBJ1-4, with D unclear. V was pared by 0 bases and J by 4 bases, with 0 bases between. The CDR3 runs to 12 residues. In nucleotides, the CDR3 is TGTGCCAGCAGTTTAGCTAATGAAAAACTGTTTTTT. Translating gives CASSLANEKLFF.

This clone was seen a single time. The V and J genes are TRBV4-2 and TRBJ1-2, with D unclear. The CDR3 loop spans 14 amino acids. Germline V CDR1 and CDR2: LGHNA, YNFKEQ. V lost 2 bases and J lost 4, with 11 bases in between. The CDR3 sequence: CASSQSQPFYGYTF. The CDR3 coding sequence is TGTGCCAGCAGCCAATCTCAGCCGTTCTATGGCTACACCTTC.

The CDR3, as DNA: TGCGCCAGCAGCCAAGAAGGGCGCAGGGTTGTCGCCTATAATTCACCCCTCCACTTT. Protein product: CASSQEGRRVVAYNSPLHF. The V call is TRBV4-3, the J call TRBJ1-6; D is possibly TRBD1 (5 bases). Trimming removed 0 bases at V and 2 bases at J, with 17 bases between. This CDR3 region has 19 residues. Germline V CDR1 and CDR2: LGHNA, YSLEER.

The chain links TRBV7-9 to TRBJ1-4; 7 bases fit TRBD1. The CDR3 is 15 amino acids. CDR1 is SEHNR, CDR2 FQNEAQ, per germline (reference sequence). V shed 5 bases, J shed 6 bases, and the junction held 9 bases outside the gene matches. The CDR3 coding sequence is TGTGCCAGCAGCGGGATGACAGGGATCGATGAAAAACTGTTTTTT. Its protein is CASSGMTGIDEKLFF.

The V and J genes are TRBV21-1 and TRBJ1-3. TRBV21-1 is listed as a pseudogene. The CDR3 covers 12 residues. The CDR3 here is CARLRLGNTIYF. CDR3 nucleotide sequence: TGTGCCCGCCTTCGACTCGGAAACACCATATATTTT.

Comments on this clone: The sample holds other DNA sequences that translate to the same CDR3. The V call is TRBV19, the J call TRBJ1-1, with 8 bases aligning to TRBD1. The germline V gene encodes CDR1 LNHDA and CDR2 SQIVND (reference sequence). The CDR3 has 13 residues. Unmatched junction bases numbered 1, after V lost 3 bases and J lost 4 bases. CDR3 sequence: CASSITGGTEAFF. The CDR3 nucleotides are TGTGCCAGTAGTATTACAGGGGGCACTGAAGCTTTCTTT.

V gene TRBV12-5 combines with J gene TRBJ2-5, with 8 bases matching TRBD1. Looked up from germline, CDR1 is LGHNT and CDR2 is FRNRAP. The CDR3 sequence is 15 residues long. V gave up 2 bases and J gave up 2 bases; unmatched junction bases: 4. The CDR3 sequence is CASGLSQGAQETQYF. The CDR3 DNA reads as TGTGCTAGTGGTTTGAGTCAGGGGGCTCAAGAGACCCAGTACTTC.

The chain has TRBV2 and TRBJ1-2; tentatively, D is TRBD1 (5 bases). This CDR3 spans 15 amino acids. Trimming took 6 bases from V and 0 from J, leaving 14 bases between them. Looked up from germline, CDR1 is SNHLY and CDR2 is FYNNEI. CDR3 in DNA: TGTGCCAGCAGAGGCGGGACGGCTACTAACTATGGCTACACCTTC. It is translated as CASRGGTATNYGYTF.

V gene TRBV5-1 combines with J gene TRBJ1-3, with 9 bases identical to TRBD1. Germline-derived CDR1 and CDR2 are SGHRS and YFSETQ. Trimming cost V 4 bases and J 2 bases; bases outside gene matches: 1. The CDR3 loop spans 14 amino acids. In DNA form, the CDR3 reads TGCGCCAGCAGCACAGGGGGCACTGGAAACACCATATATTTT. Translated: CASSTGGTGNTIYF.

The gene calls are TRBV19 and TRBJ2-5, with no clear D. The CDR3 totals 13 residues. CDR1 is LNHDA, CDR2 SQIVND, per germline (reference sequence). The germline V and J ends were trimmed by 9 bases and 2 bases, with 13 bases remaining between them. CDR3 in amino acids: CASAEVAQETQYF. The CDR3 DNA reads as TGTGCCAGCGCGGAAGTCGCACAAGAGACCCAGTACTTC.

This chain joins TRBV24-1 and TRBJ2-3; 9 bases align to TRBD1. The V segment lost 0 bases and the J segment 4 bases; nucleotides outside the gene matches: 4. Germline values: CDR1 KGHDR, CDR2 SFDVKD. CDR3 length: 16 residues. Written as DNA, the CDR3 is TGTGCCACCAGTGATTTGGGGGGACAGGGAGCAGATACGCAGTATTTT. Protein: CATSDLGGQGADTQYF.

The chain is built from TRBV3-1 (or the pseudogene TRBV3-2) and TRBJ2-5; 9 nucleotides agree with TRBD2. V shed 1 base and J 4 bases; nucleotides not matched to a gene: 10. This CDR3 is built from 17 residues. Germline CDR1 and CDR2: LGHDT and YNNKEL (reference sequence). The CDR3 here is CASSQVAGGLSRETQYF. CDR3 bases: TGTGCCAGCAGCCAAGTGGCGGGAGGGCTGTCGAGAGAGACCCAGTACTTC.

The gene calls are TRBV7-3 and TRBJ2-2, with TRBD1 matching 7 bases. With 4 bases clipped from V and 6 bases from J, the junction kept 2 bases outside the gene matches. Germline V gives CDR1 SGHTA, CDR2 FQGTGA. This CDR3 comprises 13 residues. CDR3 bases: TGTGCCAGCAGCTACAGGGGTTCCGGGGAGCTGTTTTTT. Protein product: CASSYRGSGELFF.

The chain carries TRBV5-4 and TRBJ2-1, with D perhaps TRBD1 (6 bases). The V gene's germline CDR1 is SGHNT and CDR2 YYREEE (reference sequence). V dropped 4 bases and J dropped 4 bases, with 24 bases sitting between them. The CDR3 totals 18 residues. The CDR3 region is CASSLRGRGPPNYNEQFF. CDR3 coding DNA: TGTGCCAGCAGCCTCCGGGGCAGGGGACCTCCCAATTACAATGAGCAGTTCTTC.

The V and J genes are TRBV27 and TRBJ2-1; 9 bases match TRBD2. After removal of 3 bases from V and 10 bases from J, the junction contained 16 bases not matched to a gene. The CDR3 covers 17 residues. Germline assignment: CDR1 MNHEY and CDR2 SMNVEV (reference sequence). The CDR3 nucleotides are TGTGCCAGCAGTTTTGGGCTAGGCGCGGGGGGGTTAGGGGAGCAGTTCTTC. Translating gives CASSFGLGAGGLGEQFF.